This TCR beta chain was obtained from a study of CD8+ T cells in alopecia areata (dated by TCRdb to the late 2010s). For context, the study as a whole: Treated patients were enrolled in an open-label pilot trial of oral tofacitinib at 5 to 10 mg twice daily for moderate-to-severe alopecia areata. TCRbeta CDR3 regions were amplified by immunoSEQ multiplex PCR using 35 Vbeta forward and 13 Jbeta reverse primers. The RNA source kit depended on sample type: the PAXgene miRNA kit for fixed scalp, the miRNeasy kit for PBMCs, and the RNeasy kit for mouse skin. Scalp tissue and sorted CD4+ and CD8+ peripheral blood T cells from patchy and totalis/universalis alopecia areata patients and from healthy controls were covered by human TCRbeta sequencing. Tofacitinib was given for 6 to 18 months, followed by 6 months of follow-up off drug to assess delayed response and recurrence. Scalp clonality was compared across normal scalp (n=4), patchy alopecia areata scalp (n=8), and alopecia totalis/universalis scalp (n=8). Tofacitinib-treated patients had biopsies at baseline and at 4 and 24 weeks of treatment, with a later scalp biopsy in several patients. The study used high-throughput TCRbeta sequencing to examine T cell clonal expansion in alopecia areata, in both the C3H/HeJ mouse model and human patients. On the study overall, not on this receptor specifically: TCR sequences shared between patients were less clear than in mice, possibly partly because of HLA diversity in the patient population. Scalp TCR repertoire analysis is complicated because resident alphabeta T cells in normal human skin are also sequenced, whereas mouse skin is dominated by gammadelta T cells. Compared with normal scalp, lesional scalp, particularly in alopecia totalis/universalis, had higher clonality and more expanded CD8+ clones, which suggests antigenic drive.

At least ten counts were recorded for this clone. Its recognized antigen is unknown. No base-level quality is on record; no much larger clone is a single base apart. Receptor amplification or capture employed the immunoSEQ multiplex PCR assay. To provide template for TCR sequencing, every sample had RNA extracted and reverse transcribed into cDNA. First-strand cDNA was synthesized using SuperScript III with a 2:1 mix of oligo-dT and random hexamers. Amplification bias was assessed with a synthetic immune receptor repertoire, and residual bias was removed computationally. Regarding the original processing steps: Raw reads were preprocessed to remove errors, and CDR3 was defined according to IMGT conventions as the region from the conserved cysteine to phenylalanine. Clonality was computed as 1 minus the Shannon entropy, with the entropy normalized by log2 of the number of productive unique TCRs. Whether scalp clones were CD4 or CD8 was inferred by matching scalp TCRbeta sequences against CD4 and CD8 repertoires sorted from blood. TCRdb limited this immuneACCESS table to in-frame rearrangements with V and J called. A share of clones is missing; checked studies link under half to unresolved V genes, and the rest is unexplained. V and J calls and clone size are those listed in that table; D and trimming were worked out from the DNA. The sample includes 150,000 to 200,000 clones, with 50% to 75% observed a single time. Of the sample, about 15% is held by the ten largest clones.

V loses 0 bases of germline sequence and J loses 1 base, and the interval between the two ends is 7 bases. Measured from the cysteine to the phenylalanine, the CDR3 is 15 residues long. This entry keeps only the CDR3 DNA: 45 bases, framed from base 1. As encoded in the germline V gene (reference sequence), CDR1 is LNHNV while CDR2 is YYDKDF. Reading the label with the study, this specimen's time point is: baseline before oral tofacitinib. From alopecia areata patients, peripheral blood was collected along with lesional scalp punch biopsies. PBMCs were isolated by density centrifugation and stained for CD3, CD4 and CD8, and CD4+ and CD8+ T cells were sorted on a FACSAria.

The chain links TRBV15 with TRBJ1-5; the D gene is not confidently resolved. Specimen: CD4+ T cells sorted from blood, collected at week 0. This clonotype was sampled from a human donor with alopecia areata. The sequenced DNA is TGTGCCACCAGCAGAGATTCTGGCAGCAATCAGCCCCAGCATTTT. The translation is CATSRDSGSNQPQHF.